A single sample gave rise to the 27 T cell receptor beta chains below, sequenced in a study of radiation and T cells in renal cell carcinoma. The assay was immunoSEQ multiplex PCR, and TCRdb's table has in-frame clones only and misses some. The repertoire has fewer than 200,000 clones, about 87% of them found once; the top ten carry about 11%. Time point: blood 4 weeks post-SBRT, at nephrectomy. The sample's treatment: 15 Gy SBRT to primary tumor, nephrectomy 4 weeks later. The sample consisted of blood, taken from a patient whose treatment included radiotherapy and nephrectomy. These receptors all stem from a woman aged 45-59 years with renal cell carcinoma.

CDR3 sequence reads: CASSFGVLKGHEETQYF. The DNA of the CDR3 is TGCGCCAGCAGCTTCGGAGTGTTAAAGGGACACGAGGAGACCCAGTACTTC. The V call is TRBV5-1, the J call TRBJ2-5; tentative D call: TRBD1 (6 bases). V was clipped by 2 bases and J by 5 bases, with 22 bases between them. This CDR3 is 17 amino acids long. CDR1 SGHRS and CDR2 YFSETQ come from the germline V gene.

The CDR3 protein is CASSLGGAQETQYF. The CDR3 DNA sequence: TGTGCCAGCAGCTTAGGAGGGGCCCAAGAGACCCAGTACTTC. J is TRBJ2-5 and V is TRBV7-9, with D perhaps TRBD1 or TRBD2 (5 bases each). The CDR3 consists of 14 residues. Germline-derived CDR1 and CDR2 are SEHNR and FQNEAQ (reference sequence). Trimming removed 1 base from V and 1 base from J, with 7 bases in between.

The V gene is TRBV5-8, the J gene TRBJ1-1; 8 nucleotides match TRBD1. This CDR3 spans 12 amino acids. The germline V gene encodes CDR1 SGHTS and CDR2 YDEGEE. Germline trimming cut 5 bases from V and 6 bases from J; bases unmatched to any gene: 3. The CDR3 region has the DNA TGTGCCAGCAGGGGACAGGTTGCTGAAGCTTTCTTT. Protein: CASRGQVAEAFF. The variable domain in full, completed from reference TRBV5-8 and TRBJ1-1, reads EAGVTQSPTHLIKTRGQQATLRCSPISGHTSVYWYQQALGLGLQFLLWYDEGEERNRGNFPPRFSGRQFPNYSSELNVNALELEDSALYLCASRGQVAEAFFGQGTRLTVV.

The chain links TRBV6-5 to TRBJ2-7; TRBD1 might be the D (6 bases). Trimming stripped 2 bases from V and 4 bases from J, with 15 bases between. Germline-derived CDR1 and CDR2 are MNHEY and SVGAGI. The length of the CDR3 is 15 residues. This chain's CDR3 is CASSYGITGQYEQYF. In DNA form, the CDR3 reads TGTGCCAGCAGTTACGGGATCACAGGGCAATACGAGCAGTACTTC.

The genes are TRBV10-3 and TRBJ2-5; TRBD1 or TRBD2 may be the D gene (5 bases each). Trimming cost V 6 bases and J 1 base, with 12 bases left between them. The CDR3 covers 14 residues. Per the germline V gene, CDR1 is ENHRY and CDR2 is SYGVKD. CDR3 nucleotide sequence: TGTGCCATCAGAAGGGGAGACAGCCAAGAGACCCAGTACTTC. Translation: CAIRRGDSQETQYF.

This rearrangement joins TRBV5-1 to TRBJ2-1; D is unresolved. Trimming stripped 1 base from V and 7 bases from J, with 6 bases between. The CDR3 has 12 residues. In germline, CDR1 is SGHRS, CDR2 YFSETQ. The CDR3 region has the DNA TGCGCCAGCAGCTTGTGGGTTAATGAGCAGTTCTTC. Protein: CASSLWVNEQFF.

This chain joins TRBV19 and TRBJ1-2, with D possibly being TRBD1 (6 bases). V was clipped by 0 bases and J by 8 bases, with 16 bases between them. This CDR3 region has 15 residues. The V gene's germline CDR1 is LNHDA and CDR2 SQIVND (reference sequence). This CDR3 is CASSIDRDMWYGYTF. The CDR3 region has the DNA TGTGCCAGTAGTATAGACCGGGACATGTGGTACGGCTACACCTTC.

The chain combines TRBV5-4 with TRBJ2-6; unclear D gene. The CDR3 totals 18 residues. V lost 3 bases, J lost 1 base, and 17 bases lay in between. CDR1 SGHNT and CDR2 YYREEE come from the germline V gene (reference sequence). The CDR3 loop reads CASSSPATTGSGANVLTF. Written as DNA, the CDR3 is TGTGCCAGCAGCTCCCCGGCGACAACGGGTTCTGGGGCCAACGTCCTGACTTTC.

This chain connects TRBV12-5 to TRBJ2-7; 7 bases line up with TRBD2. This CDR3 has 14 amino acids. In germline, CDR1 is LGHNT, CDR2 FRNRAP. After removal of 6 bases from V and 4 bases from J, the junction contained 9 bases not matched to a gene. CDR3 sequence (DNA): TGTGCTAGTGGCCCGGGACTATCGTCGTACGAGCAGTACTTC. Its translation is CASGPGLSSYEQYF.

This clone was seen a single time. The V and J genes are TRBV6-1 and TRBJ2-1, with TRBD2 identical over 12 bases. The V and J ends lost 2 bases and 6 bases, in that order; junction bases with no gene match: 2. Germline-derived CDR1 and CDR2 are MNHNS and SASEGT. This CDR3 contains 15 residues. The CDR3 spells CASSELAGGPNEQFF. The CDR3 bases are TGTGCCAGCAGTGAACTAGCGGGGGGGCCCAATGAGCAGTTCTTC.

This clone came up a few times. One junction end does not reproduce the germline sequence, and a read error may be involved. V is TRBV7-7 and J is TRBJ1-4, with 9 positions matching TRBD1. In germline, CDR1 is SSHAT, CDR2 FNYEAQ (reference sequence). CDR3 size: 14 residues. This chain's CDR3 is CASSSGTGNEKLFF. CDR3 DNA sequence: TGTGCTAGCAGCTCCGGGACAGGGAATGAAAAACTGTTTTTT.

A note on this clone: Being one base from a much bigger clone, this may be a read error. This sequence joins TRBV7-1 and TRBJ1-1, with D maybe TRBD1 (5 bases). TRBV7-1 is flagged as an ORF with uncertain function. The V gene lost 5 bases and the J gene lost 0 bases, with 16 bases spanning the gap. The CDR3 length is 16 residues. The CDR3 reads CASSPSSTEVNTEAFF. The CDR3 nucleotides are TGTGCCAGCAGCCCTTCCTCGACAGAAGTGAACACTGAAGCTTTCTTT.

The CDR3 DNA is TGTGCCAGCAGCTTGGACCGGGACTTACTCTATGGCTACACCTTC. It codes for CASSLDRDLLYGYTF. The genes are TRBV7-9 and TRBJ1-2, with D possibly matching TRBD1 (5 bases). CDR1 is SEHNR and CDR2 is FQNEAQ in the germline V gene (reference sequence). The CDR3 has 15 residues. V shed 3 bases and J shed 4 bases, with 15 bases lying between them.

The CDR3 spells CASSFGQGFDDNSPLHF. The CDR3 region has the DNA TGTGCCAGCAGCTTTGGACAGGGTTTCGACGATAATTCACCCCTCCACTTT. The V call is TRBV5-4, the J call TRBJ1-6, with 8 bases identical to TRBD1. Germline CDR1 is SGHNT and CDR2 is YYREEE (reference sequence). The CDR3 extends over 17 amino acids. The V and J ends lost 2 bases and 5 bases, in that order; junction bases with no gene match: 9.

The V call is TRBV9, the J call TRBJ1-3; TRBD1 might be the D (6 bases). Trimming pared 0 bases from V and 8 bases from J, leaving 12 bases between. Germline values: CDR1 SGDLS, CDR2 YYNGEE. The CDR3 has 14 residues. The DNA of the CDR3 is TGTGCCAGCAGCGTAGGCCACAGGGAAGACACCATATATTTT. Encoded protein: CASSVGHREDTIYF.

As concerns this clone: The same CDR3 arises from other DNA sequences in this sample as well. The chain employs TRBV5-1 and TRBJ2-7; D not resolved. In germline, CDR1 is SGHRS, CDR2 YFSETQ. CDR3 length: 13 amino acids. Trimming shortened V by 4 bases and J by 1 base, and 9 bases separated the two germline ends. The CDR3 DNA follows: TGCGCCAGCAGCCAAGGTTCTTCCTACGAGCAGTACTTC. This encodes CASSQGSSYEQYF.

This clone showed up just a few times. CDR3 protein: CASSQPGTGLSPLHF. In DNA form, the CDR3 reads TGTGCCAGCAGCCAACCCGGGACAGGCCTTTCACCCCTCCACTTT. This rearrangement joins TRBV4-2 to TRBJ1-6; 8 bases agree with TRBD1. Germline V CDR1 and CDR2: LGHNA, YNFKEQ. V lost 2 bases to trimming and J lost 9 bases; unmatched junction nucleotides: 6. The CDR3 contains 15 residues.

The CDR3 loop is CASRVFGTSQETQYF. The CDR3 bases are TGTGCCAGCAGGGTTTTCGGGACTAGCCAAGAGACCCAGTACTTC. The rearrangement uses TRBV2 and TRBJ2-5; 8 bases fit TRBD2. V gave up 6 bases and J gave up 1 base; unmatched junction bases: 7. Germline assignment: CDR1 SNHLY and CDR2 FYNNEI. CDR3 length: 15 residues. Full variable domain (remainder filled in from reference TRBV2 and TRBJ2-5): EPEVTQTPSHQVTQMGQEVILRCVPISNHLYFYWYRQILGQKVEFLVSFYNNEISEKSEIFDDQFSVERPDGSNFTLKIRSTKLEDSAMYFCASRVFGTSQETQYFGPGTRLLVL.

The rearrangement joins TRBV4-1 to TRBJ2-1; no clear D gene. Per germline, CDR1 MGHRA and CDR2 YSYEKL. Between the trimmed V and J ends, which lost 5 bases and 0 bases, there was a span of 8 bases. The length of the CDR3 is 14 residues. The CDR3: CASSKGSSYNEQFF. CDR3 nucleotides: TGCGCCAGCAGCAAAGGTAGCTCCTACAATGAGCAGTTCTTC.

V is TRBV10-3 and J is TRBJ2-7, with a weak D call TRBD1 (6 bases). V lost 11 bases and J 6 bases, leaving 17 bases between the germline ends. The V gene's germline CDR1 is ENHRY and CDR2 SYGVKD. The CDR3 length is 12 residues. The CDR3 here is CASNSGVAEQYF. DNA for the CDR3: TGTGCCTCTAATTCAGGGGTTGCCGAGCAGTACTTC.

The gene calls are TRBV6-6 and TRBJ1-1; D remains ambiguous. The germline V gene encodes CDR1 MNHNY and CDR2 SVGAGI (reference sequence). Trimming removed 0 bases from V and 9 bases from J, with 14 bases in between. There are 14 residues in the CDR3. The CDR3 loop is CASSYSGNLMQAFF. The CDR3 DNA reads as TGTGCCAGCAGTTACTCGGGTAATCTGATGCAAGCTTTCTTT.

This sequence joins TRBV6-1 and TRBJ1-2, with 7 positions matching TRBD1. The CDR3 totals 13 residues. Germline CDR1 is MNHNS and CDR2 is SASEGT. Losses at the gene ends were 6 bases for V and 4 bases for J; bases not matched to a gene: 5. CDR3: CASRWDSSYGYTF. The CDR3 nucleotides are TGTGCCAGCAGGTGGGACAGTTCCTATGGCTACACCTTC.

The chain joins TRBV5-1 to TRBJ2-6; 9 nucleotides line up with TRBD1. The trim removed 1 base at V and 2 bases at J, leaving 1 base unmatched. Germline lookup yields CDR1 SGHRS and CDR2 YFSETQ. This CDR3 contains 16 residues. The chain's CDR3 is CASSLTGGAGANVLTF. Here the CDR3 DNA reads TGCGCCAGCAGCTTGACAGGGGGCGCTGGGGCCAACGTCCTGACTTTC.

The CDR3 DNA sequence: TGTGCCAGCTCACCAGGGGATAATTGGGCAGAGCAGTTCTTC. It yields the protein CASSPGDNWAEQFF. The J gene is TRBJ2-1, the V gene TRBV18; no clear D. Trimming cost V 2 bases and J 10 bases, with 15 bases left between them. CDR3 length: 14 residues. Germline V gene data show CDR1 as KGHSH and CDR2 as LQKENI.

The rearrangement uses TRBV13 and TRBJ1-3, with 8 bases aligning to TRBD1. Germline CDR1 is PRHDT and CDR2 is FYEKMQ (reference sequence). V shed 5 bases, J shed 0 bases, and the junction held 6 bases outside the gene matches. The CDR3 has 16 residues. The CDR3 protein is CASSPQGASSGNTIYF. The CDR3 nucleotides read TGTGCCAGCAGCCCCCAGGGGGCAAGCTCTGGAAACACCATATATTTT.

V is TRBV7-9 and J is TRBJ1-4, with a tentative D call TRBD1 (6 bases). CDR1 is SEHNR and CDR2 is FQNEAQ in the germline V gene (reference sequence). V was cut by 2 bases and J by 5 bases, with 6 bases left in between. This CDR3 has 13 amino acids. The CDR3 DNA follows: TGTGCCAGCAGCTTAACAGGGAATGAAAAACTGTTTTTT. Protein sequence: CASSLTGNEKLFF.

The chain recombines TRBV29-1 with TRBJ1-1; tentative D call: TRBD1 (5 bases). This CDR3 is built from 12 residues. The germline V gene encodes CDR1 SQVTM and CDR2 ANQGSEA. V was pared by 7 bases and J by 6 bases, with 15 bases between. For the CDR3, the DNA is TGCAGCGCGGGACGGCGGACCGCTGAAGCTTTCTTT. It codes for CSAGRRTAEAFF.